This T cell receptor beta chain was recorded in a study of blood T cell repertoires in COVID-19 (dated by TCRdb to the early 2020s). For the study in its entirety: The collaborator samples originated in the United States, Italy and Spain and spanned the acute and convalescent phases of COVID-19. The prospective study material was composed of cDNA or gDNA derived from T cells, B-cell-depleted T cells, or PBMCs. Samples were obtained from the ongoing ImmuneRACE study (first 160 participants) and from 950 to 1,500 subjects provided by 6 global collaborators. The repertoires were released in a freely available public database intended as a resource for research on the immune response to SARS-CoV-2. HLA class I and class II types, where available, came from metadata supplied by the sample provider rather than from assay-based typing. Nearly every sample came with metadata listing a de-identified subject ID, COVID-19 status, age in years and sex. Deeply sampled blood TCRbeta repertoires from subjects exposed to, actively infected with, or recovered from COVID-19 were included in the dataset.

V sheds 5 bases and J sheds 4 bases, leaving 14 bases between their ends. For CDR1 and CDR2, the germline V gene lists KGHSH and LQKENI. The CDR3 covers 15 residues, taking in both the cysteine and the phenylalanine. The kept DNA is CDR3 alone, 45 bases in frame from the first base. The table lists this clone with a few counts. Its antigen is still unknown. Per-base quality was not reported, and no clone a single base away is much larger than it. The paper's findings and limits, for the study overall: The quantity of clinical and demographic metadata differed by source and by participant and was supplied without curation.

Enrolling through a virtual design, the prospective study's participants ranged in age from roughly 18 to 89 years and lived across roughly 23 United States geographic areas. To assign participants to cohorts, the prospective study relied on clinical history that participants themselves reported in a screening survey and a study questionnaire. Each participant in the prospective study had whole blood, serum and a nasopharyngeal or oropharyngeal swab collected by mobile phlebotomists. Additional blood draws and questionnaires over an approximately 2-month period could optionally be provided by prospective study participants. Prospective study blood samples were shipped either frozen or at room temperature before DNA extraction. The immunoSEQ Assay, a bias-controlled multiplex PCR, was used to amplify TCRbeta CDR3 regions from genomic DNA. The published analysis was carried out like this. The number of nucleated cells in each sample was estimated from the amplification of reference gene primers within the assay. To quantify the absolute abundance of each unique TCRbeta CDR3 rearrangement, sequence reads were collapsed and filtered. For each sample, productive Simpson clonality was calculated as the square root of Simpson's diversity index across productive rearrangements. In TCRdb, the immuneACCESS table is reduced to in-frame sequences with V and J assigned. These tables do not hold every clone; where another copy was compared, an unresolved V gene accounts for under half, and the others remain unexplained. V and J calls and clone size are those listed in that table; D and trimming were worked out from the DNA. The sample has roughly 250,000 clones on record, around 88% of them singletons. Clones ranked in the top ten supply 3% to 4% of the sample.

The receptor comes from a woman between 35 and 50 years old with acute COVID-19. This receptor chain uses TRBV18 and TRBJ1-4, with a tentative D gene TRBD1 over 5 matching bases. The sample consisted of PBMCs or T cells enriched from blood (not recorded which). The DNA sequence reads TGTGCCAGCTCATCCCTCCGGGGGGGTAATGAAAAACTGTTTTTT. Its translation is CASSSLRGGNEKLFF. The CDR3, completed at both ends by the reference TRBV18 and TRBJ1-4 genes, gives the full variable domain NAGVMQNPRHLVRRRGQEARLRCSPMKGHSHVYWYRQLPEEGLKFMVYLQKENIIDESGMPKERFSAEFPKEGPSILRIQQVVRGDSAAYFCASSSLRGGNEKLFFGSGTQLSVL.